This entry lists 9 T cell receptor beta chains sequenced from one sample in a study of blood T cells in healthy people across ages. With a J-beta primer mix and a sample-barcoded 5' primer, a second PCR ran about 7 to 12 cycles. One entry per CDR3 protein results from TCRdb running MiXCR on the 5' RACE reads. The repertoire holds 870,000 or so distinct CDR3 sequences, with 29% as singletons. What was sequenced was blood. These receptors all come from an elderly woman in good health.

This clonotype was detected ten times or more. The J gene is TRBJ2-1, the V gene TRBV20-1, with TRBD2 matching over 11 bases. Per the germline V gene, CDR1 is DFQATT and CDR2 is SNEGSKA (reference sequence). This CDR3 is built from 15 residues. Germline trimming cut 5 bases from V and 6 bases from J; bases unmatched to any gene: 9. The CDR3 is CSARPTSGAINEQFF. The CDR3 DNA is TGCAGTGCTCGCCCGACTAGCGGGGCCATCAATGAGCAGTTCTTC.

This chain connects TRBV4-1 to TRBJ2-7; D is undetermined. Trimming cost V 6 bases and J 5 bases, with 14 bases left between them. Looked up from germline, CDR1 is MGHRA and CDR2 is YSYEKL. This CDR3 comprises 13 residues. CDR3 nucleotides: TGCGCCAGCAGTCTACAACTTAACGACGAGCAGTACTTC. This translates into CASSLQLNDEQYF.

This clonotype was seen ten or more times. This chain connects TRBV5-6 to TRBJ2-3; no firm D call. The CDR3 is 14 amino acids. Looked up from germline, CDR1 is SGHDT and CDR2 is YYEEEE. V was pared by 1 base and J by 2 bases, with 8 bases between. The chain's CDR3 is CASSLPTNTDTQYF. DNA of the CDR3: TGTGCCAGCAGCTTGCCTACGAACACAGATACGCAGTATTTT.

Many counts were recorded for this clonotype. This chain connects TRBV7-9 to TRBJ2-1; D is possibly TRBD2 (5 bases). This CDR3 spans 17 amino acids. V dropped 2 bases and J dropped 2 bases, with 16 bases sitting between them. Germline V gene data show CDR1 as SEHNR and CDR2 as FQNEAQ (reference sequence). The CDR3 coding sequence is TGTGCCAGCAGCTTATCATCCTGGCTAGCTACCTACAATGAGCAGTTCTTC. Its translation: CASSLSSWLATYNEQFF.

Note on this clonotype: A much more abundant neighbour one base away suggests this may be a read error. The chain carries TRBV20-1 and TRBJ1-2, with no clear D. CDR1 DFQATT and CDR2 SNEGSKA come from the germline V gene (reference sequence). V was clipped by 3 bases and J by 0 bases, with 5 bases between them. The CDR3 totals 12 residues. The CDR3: CSASAPNYGYTF. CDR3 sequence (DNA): TGCAGTGCTAGTGCCCCTAACTATGGCTACACCTTC.

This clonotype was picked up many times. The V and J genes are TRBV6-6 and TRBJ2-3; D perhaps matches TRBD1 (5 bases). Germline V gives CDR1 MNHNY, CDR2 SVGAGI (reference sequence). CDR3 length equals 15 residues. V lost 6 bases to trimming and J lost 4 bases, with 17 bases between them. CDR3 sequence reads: CASRRQSVQADTQYF. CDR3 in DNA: TGTGCCAGCAGAAGACAGTCCGTCCAAGCAGATACGCAGTATTTT.

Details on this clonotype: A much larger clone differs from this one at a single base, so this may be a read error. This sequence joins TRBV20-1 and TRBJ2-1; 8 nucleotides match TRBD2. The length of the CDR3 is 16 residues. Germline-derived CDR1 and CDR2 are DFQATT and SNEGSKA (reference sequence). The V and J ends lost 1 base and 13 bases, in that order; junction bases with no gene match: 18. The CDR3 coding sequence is TGCAGTGCTAGAGCTGTGCGGGGGGCACCCCGGGAGACCCAGTTCTTC. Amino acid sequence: CSARAVRGAPRETQFF.

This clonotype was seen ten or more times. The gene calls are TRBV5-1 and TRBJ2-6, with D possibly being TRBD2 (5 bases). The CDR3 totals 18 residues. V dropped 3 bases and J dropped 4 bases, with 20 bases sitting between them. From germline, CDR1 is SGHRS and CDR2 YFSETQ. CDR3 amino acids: CASSSLREDTPGANVLTF. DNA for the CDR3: TGCGCCAGCAGCTCCCTCCGGGAAGATACGCCCGGGGCCAACGTCCTGACTTTC.

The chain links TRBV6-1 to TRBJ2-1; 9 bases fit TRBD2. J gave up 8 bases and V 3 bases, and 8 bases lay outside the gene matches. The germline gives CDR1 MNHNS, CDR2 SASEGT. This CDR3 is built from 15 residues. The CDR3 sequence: CASSDRGTSKDEQFF. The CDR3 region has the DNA TGTGCCAGCAGTGACCGCGGGACTAGCAAAGATGAGCAGTTCTTC.